Listed below are T cell receptor beta chains from one sample, sequenced in a study of blood T cell repertoires in COVID-19. Only in-frame clones appear in the TCRdb table, and some are missing; sequencing was by immunoSEQ multiplex PCR. Counted here are hundreds of thousands of clones, more than 75% occurring once; the ten biggest clones make up more than 1.5%. The sequencing sample was made of PBMCs or T cells enriched from blood (not recorded which). These receptors came from a man aged 35 to 55 who had recovered from COVID-19. The CDR3 runs from the conserved cysteine through the conserved F or W. A D gene is named only where the DNA matches it firmly. The size of a clone is reported for some rows only, either as once, few or many, or as a class for expanded clones.

J,size,V,D,DNA,CDR3
TRBJ2-3,few,TRBV4-1,TRBD2,TGCGCCAGCAGCCAACTCAGCGGGGCCGGCACAGATACGCAGTATTTT,CASSQLSGAGTDTQYF
TRBJ2-2,NA,TRBV6-5,NA,TGTGCCAGCAGCAGAACCGACAGAATCACCGGGGAGCTGTTTTTT,CASSRTDRITGELFF
TRBJ1-1,NA,TRBV2,NA,TGTGCCAGCAGTGAACAGGGAGGGGACACTGAAGCTTTCTTT,CASSEQGGDTEAFF
TRBJ1-5,NA,TRBV29-1,NA,TGCAGCGTCGTGTCGGGGGGTGATCAGCCCCAGCATTTT,CSVVSGGDQPQHF
TRBJ2-3,NA,TRBV2,TRBD2,TGTGCCAGCAGAGAGCGGGGGGGCGCAGATACGCAGTATTTT,CASRERGGADTQYF
TRBJ1-1,once,TRBV30,TRBD1,TGTGCCTGGACCACAGGGGTGAACACTGAAGCTTTCTTT,CAWTTGVNTEAFF
TRBJ1-2,NA,TRBV28,NA,TGTGCCAGCAGTCTTCCGGGACTTGCGAGGCTTGGAAGCTATGGCTACACCTTC,CASSLPGLARLGSYGYTF
TRBJ2-4,NA,TRBV7-2,NA,TGTGCCAGCAGCTCAGGGTTCTGGAACATTCAGTACTTC,CASSSGFWNIQYF
TRBJ2-7,NA,TRBV11-2,TRBD1,TGTGCCAGCAGCCGGGACAGGGGGCGCGAGCAGTACTTC,CASSRDRGREQYF
TRBJ2-1,NA,TRBV7-2,TRBD2,TGTGCCAGCAGCTCCATTAGCGGGAGCTCCTACAATGAGCAGTTCTTC,CASSSISGSSYNEQFF
TRBJ1-5,NA,TRBV27,NA,TGTGCCAGCAGTCTATTTGACCCGGAGGGTCAGCCCCAGCATTTT,CASSLFDPEGQPQHF
TRBJ2-2,NA,TRBV27,TRBD1,TGTGCCAGCAGTTTTACGGCACGGCAGGGGGCAAACACCGGGGAGCTGTTTTTT,CASSFTARQGANTGELFF
TRBJ2-7,NA,TRBV18,NA,TGTGCCAGCTCACCAAGGCAGCAGGGGACATCCTACGAGCAGTACTTC,CASSPRQQGTSYEQYF
TRBJ2-1,NA,TRBV5-1,TRBD2,TGCGCCAGCAGCCGCGAGACTAGCCGAGATGAGCAGTTCTTC,CASSRETSRDEQFF
TRBJ1-2,NA,TRBV5-1,NA,TGCGCCAGCAGATTGGGTCGTAACTATGGCTACACCTTC,CASRLGRNYGYTF
TRBJ2-1,NA,TRBV27,NA,TGTGCCAGCAGTTTATCCTACTACAATGAGCAGTTCTTC,CASSLSYYNEQFF
TRBJ1-5,once,TRBV21-1,NA,TGTGCCAGCAGCAAATTTCCAGGGGTCTCTTCAAGCAATCAGCCCCAGCATTTT,CASSKFPGVSSSNQPQHF
TRBJ1-1,NA,TRBV5-1,NA,TGCGCCAGCACCTACTCGCAGGCCGCGCCTGAAGCTTTCTTT,CASTYSQAAPEAFF
TRBJ1-5,NA,TRBV5-1,TRBD1,TGCGCCAGCAGCTGGCAGGGGGGAAATCAGCCCCAGCATTTT,CASSWQGGNQPQHF
TRBJ1-3,NA,TRBV30,NA,TGTGCCTGGAGGCTCGCGGCCTCTGGAAACACCATATATTTT,CAWRLAASGNTIYF
TRBJ2-2,NA,TRBV19,TRBD1,TGTGCCAGTAGTAGGCCGGGACAGGGGGTGAACACCGGGGAGCTGTTTTTT,CASSRPGQGVNTGELFF
TRBJ2-7,NA,TRBV5-6,NA,TGTGCCAGCAGCTCGGAAGGGTCGCGCCCGGGGACCTACGAGCAGTACTTC,CASSSEGSRPGTYEQYF
TRBJ2-5,NA,TRBV5-5,TRBD2,TGTGCCAGCAGCCCGGGACTAGCGGAAGAGACCCAGTACTTC,CASSPGLAEETQYF
TRBJ2-7,NA,TRBV4-1,NA,TGCGCCAGCAGCCTCAGGACATTTGTCTACGAGCAGTACTTC,CASSLRTFVYEQYF
TRBJ2-3,once,TRBV7-2,TRBD2,TGTGCCAGCACCCCGCCCGGGACTAGGGGCACAGATACGCAGTATTTT,CASTPPGTRGTDTQYF
TRBJ1-4,NA,TRBV7-2,NA,TGTGCCAGCAGCTTATTGGGCGAAAAACTGTTTTTT,CASSLLGEKLFF
TRBJ1-2,NA,TRBV28,NA,TGTGCCAGCAGTCCCGCAGTTTATGGCTACACCTTC,CASSPAVYGYTF
TRBJ2-7,NA,TRBV7-9,NA,TGTGCCAGCAGCTTAGCGGGCCTCCTGAGAAGCGAGCAGTACTTC,CASSLAGLLRSEQYF
TRBJ2-7,once,TRBV28,TRBD1,TGTGCCAGCAGTTTATTTCCAGGGGGCTACGAGCAGTACTTC,CASSLFPGGYEQYF
TRBJ2-3,once,TRBV15,TRBD2,TGTGCCACCAGCAGCTCTTTGGTTGAGGCGGGGAGGGCAGATACGCAGTATTTT,CATSSSLVEAGRADTQYF
TRBJ1-1,once,TRBV9,NA,TGTGCCAGCAGCGTATCGGGGGGCGCTGAGGGCACTGAAGCTTTCTTT,CASSVSGGAEGTEAFF
TRBJ2-7,NA,TRBV5-6,TRBD2,TGTGCCAGCAGCTCACCCAGCGGGGTCAACTACGAGCAGTACTTC,CASSSPSGVNYEQYF
TRBJ1-2,NA,TRBV4-3,TRBD1,TGCGCCAGCAGCCAAGACGGGACAGGGAACTATGGCTACACCTTC,CASSQDGTGNYGYTF
TRBJ2-3,NA,TRBV29-1,TRBD2,TGCAGCGTTACCGGGACTAGCGGGAGGACAGATACGCAGTATTTT,CSVTGTSGRTDTQYF
TRBJ2-7,NA,TRBV4-2,TRBD2,TGTGCCAGCAGCCAGAGGACTAGCGGGACTTACGAGCAGTACTTC,CASSQRTSGTYEQYF
TRBJ1-1,NA,TRBV10-3,TRBD1,TGTGCCACCCAGGGGGCCGACACTGAAGCTTTCTTT,CATQGADTEAFF
TRBJ2-7,few,TRBV28,NA,TGTGCCAGCAGTTCACCTCCGGACATAGCCTACGAGCAGTACTTC,CASSSPPDIAYEQYF
TRBJ2-1,NA,TRBV5-1,NA,TGCGCCAGCAGAGCCCTAGGGAGCTCCTACAATGAGCAGTTCTTC,CASRALGSSYNEQFF
TRBJ1-3,NA,TRBV18,NA,TGTGCCAGCTCACCAAGGACAGACTCTGGAAACACCATATATTTT,CASSPRTDSGNTIYF
TRBJ1-6,NA,TRBV5-6,NA,TGTGCCAGCAGCTCGGTGAGTGGGAGCTCCTATAATTCACCCCTCCACTTT,CASSSVSGSSYNSPLHF
TRBJ2-1,NA,TRBV3-1/TRBV3-2,NA,TGTGCCAGCAGCCAAGACAGGGCACCCCATGAGCAGTTCTTC,CASSQDRAPHEQFF
TRBJ2-7,once,TRBV27,NA,TGTGCCAGCAGTTTGGTCGGAAACAGAGCCTACGAGCAGTACTTC,CASSLVGNRAYEQYF
TRBJ2-5,NA,TRBV6-5,NA,TGTGCCAGCAGTCATGAGGTTCTGGCAGAGACCCAGTACTTC,CASSHEVLAETQYF
TRBJ1-6,few,TRBV2,NA,TGTGCCGCGTCAACGGAATATTCTGGGCTCAATAATTCACCCCTCCACTTT,CAASTEYSGLNNSPLHF